What follows are 4 T cell receptor beta chains derived from one specimen sequenced in a study of T-cell reconstitution after alpha-beta-depleted transplantation in children. Unique molecular identifiers tagged the TCRbeta library. TCRdb fed the PCR reads into MiXCR, producing one record per CDR3 protein. The sample consists of hundreds of thousands of distinct CDR3 sequences, approximately 19% of them appearing once. The sample here was PBMCs, mostly from graft donor cells, taken 360 days after TCRalphabeta/CD19-depleted stem cell transplant. These receptor sequences come from a male patient aged 2 to 10 who had a stem cell transplant for acute lymphoblastic leukemia, so the T cells may come from the graft donor.

This rearrangement joins TRBV20-1 to TRBJ2-7, with no clear D. Germline CDR1 and CDR2: DFQATT and SNEGSKA (reference sequence). V was clipped by 5 bases and J by 3 bases, with 11 bases between them. The CDR3 runs to 12 residues. CDR3 in DNA: TGCAGTGCTTCCCCCAAAGGCTACGAGCAGTACTTC. Protein sequence: CSASPKGYEQYF.

The V and J genes are TRBV10-1 and TRBJ1-1; tentative D call: TRBD1 (5 bases). Trimming stripped 2 bases from V and 5 bases from J, with 9 bases between. Germline loops: CDR1 WNHNN, CDR2 SYGVQD (reference sequence). The CDR3 length is 13 residues. The CDR3 reads CASSEQGRTEAFF. In nucleotides, the CDR3 is TGCGCCAGCAGTGAGCAGGGAAGAACTGAAGCTTTCTTT.

The table lists this clonotype with a few counts. This chain connects TRBV7-6 to TRBJ2-5, with TRBD1 identical over 9 bases. The germline CDR1 and CDR2 sequences are SGHVS and FNYEAQ. This CDR3 region has 17 residues. Unmatched junction bases numbered 15, after V lost 5 bases and J lost 5 bases. CDR3 DNA: TGTGCCAGCAGCCGGGACAGGGCCACCCAATCCCGGGAGACCCAGTACTTC. Translated, it gives CASSRDRATQSRETQYF.

The J gene is TRBJ2-1, the V gene TRBV12-3 or TRBV12-4, with TRBD1 as a possible D gene (5 bases). The CDR3 contains 13 residues. V lost 3 bases, J lost 5 bases, and 8 bases lay in between. CDR3 in amino acids: CASSFTGHNEQFF. The CDR3, as DNA: TGTGCCAGCAGTTTCACAGGCCACAATGAGCAGTTCTTC.